The entry below describes one T cell receptor (beta chain). This sample stems from a study of beta chain features in type 1 diabetes. Cell sorting via CD45RO/CCR7/CD25/CD127/CD95/CD27 was performed to obtain CD4+ naive, central memory, regulatory and stem cell-like memory cells. The ends were cut back, 5 bases at V and 0 bases at J, with 11 bases in the middle. CDR3 length: 14 residues. Looked up from germline, CDR1 is MNHEY and CDR2 is SMNVEV (reference sequence). Isolated RNA was reverse transcribed in full, so expressed TCRB transcripts were sequenced. Sequencing was performed with immunoSEQ multiplex PCR; in TCRdb, only in-frame clones are kept and a portion is missing. The table has fewer than 350,000 clones, 7.5% to 9.5% seen once.

This chain links TRBV27 with TRBJ2-7, with D perhaps matching TRBD2 (6 bases). The specimen was central memory CD4+ T cells from blood. The TCR sequence derives from a woman under 30 in good health. CDR3 sequence (DNA): TGTGCCAGCAGTCCTTGGGGGGTCTCCTACGAGCAGTACGTC. Its protein is CASSPWGVSYEQYV.